The entry below describes one T cell receptor beta chain. These data belong to a study of molecular identifiers for immune sequencing clone quantification. Study summary: Replicate experiments divided RNA from about 20,000 or 100,000 naive CD8 cells into five parts and sequenced four.

This CDR3 contains 14 residues. Trimming took off 1 base at V and 6 bases at J, with 14 bases between the two ends. Germline V lookup: CDR1 SGHRS, CDR2 YFSETQ. Naive CD8 T cells were picked out by sorting for CD8+CD4-CCR7+CD45RA+. MiXCR, run by TCRdb on the PCR reads, gives a single entry per CDR3 protein. The data show 85,000 to 100,000 distinct CDR3 sequences, with approximately 25% seen just once and approximately 0.91% held by the top ten. The rearrangement links TRBV5-1 to TRBJ2-7; D could derive from TRBD1 or TRBD2 (6 bases each). The clonotype originates from a human donor in good health. Some libraries in this study had Jurkat cell RNA spiked in. Material for sequencing was naive CD8+ T cells from blood, with Jurkat cell RNA spiked in. Subset reported: FACS-sorted CD8+CD4-CCR7+CD45RA+ naive T cells. In DNA, the CDR3 is TGCGCCAGCAGCTTGCTAGGAGGGGGGCTCGAGCAGTACTTC. It encodes CASSLLGGGLEQYF.